This TCR beta chain originates from a study of Ad26.COV2.S vaccination and SARS-CoV-2 variants. Whole-study context: The Ad26.COV2.S arm of the COV1001 trial was where the donor was placed. Participants got Ad26.COV2.S intramuscularly, once or twice 56 days apart. Findings and limits, study-wide: Vaccinated individuals (as opposed to placebo recipients) had higher spike-specific TCR breadth.

Some clones are missing from TCRdb's copy, which holds only in-frame ones; the method was immunoSEQ multiplex PCR. The repertoire holds roughly 410,000 clones, roughly 80% seen once, with approximately 7% in the top ten. Treatment given: over 15 received Ad26.COV2.S at low or high dose, single or two shots; five or six received placebo; per-sample allocation not given. Day 63 following the first vaccine or placebo injection was when the samples were taken. Its platform was an Ad26 vector, and its expressed antigen was Wuhan-strain SARS-CoV-2 spike. V lost 5 bases to trimming and J lost 5 bases; unmatched junction nucleotides: 10. CDR1 MNHEY and CDR2 SVGEGT come from the germline V gene. This CDR3 has 15 amino acids. As concerns this clone: Antigen: not known.

Sample: peripheral blood, taken in a trial of Ad26.COV2.S vaccine versus placebo. The chain links TRBV6-2 or TRBV6-3 to TRBJ2-3; 7 positions match TRBD2. This clonotype was sampled from a person between 18 and 65 years old who received the Ad26.COV2.S COVID-19 vaccine or a placebo. In nucleotides, the CDR3 is TGTGCCAGCAGTCAGACTAGCTTAGGCGTAGATACGCAGTATTTT. Its protein is CASSQTSLGVDTQYF.